This TCR beta chain was retrieved from a study of T cells after yellow fever vaccination. This clonotype appeared a few times. One entry per CDR3 protein results from TCRdb running MiXCR on the 5' RACE reads. The sample gives 150,000 to 200,000 distinct CDR3 sequences, more than 5.5% of which show up once; more than 2% is in the top ten. This CDR3 comprises 13 residues. Germline lookup yields CDR1 DFQATT and CDR2 SNEGSKA (reference sequence). Germline trimming cut 6 bases from V and 7 bases from J; bases unmatched to any gene: 7. This chain uses TRBV20-1 with TRBJ2-2; 8 bases align to TRBD2. The sequence derives from a man younger than 35 who received the YFV17D yellow fever vaccine. The sample consisted of CD4+ T cells sorted from PBMCs, taken about 5 days after the first yellow fever vaccination. The CDR3 region has the DNA TGCAGTGCCATTAGCGGGGTCGGCGGGGAGCTGTTTTTT. It is translated as CSAISGVGGELFF.